This T cell receptor (beta chain) was captured in a study of cytomegalovirus exposure and HLA in healthy donors (dated by TCRdb to the late 2010s). For context, the study as a whole: According to a later analysis, the 110 or so validation repertoires were produced on the same platform as the 700 or so repertoires of the first cohort. The aim of the study was to test whether cataloging public T cell receptors could identify signatures of past pathogen exposure. A separate validation cohort of about 110 different subjects was used in addition to the 666-subject first cohort. To predict cytomegalovirus infection status, the study brought together high-throughput TCR immunosequencing, statistical association of individual TCRs with disease status, and machine learning.

The library came from the immunoSEQ multiplex PCR assay. The paper's processing steps were these. A statistical classification framework was built for diagnosing cytomegalovirus status from the catalog of TCR beta chain sequences. TCRdb retrieved this table from immuneACCESS and kept in-frame rearrangements only. Not all clones are present; in checked studies, unresolved V genes account for under half, and no reason is known for the remainder. For V, J and clone size, that table is used; D and trimming come from the DNA. The sample table holds under 200,000 clones, of which 80% to 90% were seen once. The leading ten clones occupy 5% to 7% of the sample. What the study reported, not specific to this receptor: A total of some 180 TCR beta chains were listed by the study as associated with cytomegalovirus. Subsequent analysis determined that TCRs grouped into clusters in the first cohort also showed a tendency toward co-occurrence across the 130 or so validation repertoires, and 94% of cluster scores exceeded 0. All 120 or so repertoires were used to score co-occurrence in the validation cohort in a later analysis, because that analysis had no HLA typing for the cohort. The authors suggested that the approach could potentially be generalized to other disease states and immunological phenotypes. In vitro tests confirmed that a few of the cytomegalovirus-associated TCR beta chains recognize cytomegalovirus antigens. In both the original and validation cohorts, the classifier was reported to diagnose cytomegalovirus status with high specificity and sensitivity. While some public TCRs were present in many individuals, most TCR sequences turned up only very rarely across donors.

The CDR3 starts with the cysteine, ends with the phenylalanine, and has 14 residues. The sequence is cut down to CDR3 DNA, 42 bases in frame from base 1. Relative to germline, V is 0 bases shorter and J is 3 bases shorter, with 10 bases between their ends. CDR1 and CDR2 are read off the germline V gene (reference sequence) as SGHNT and YYREEE. On this clone itself: The antigen it binds to is not known. No base qualities exist here, and no much larger clone lies one base off it.

The donors were included in the validation cohort of 120 subjects, a group kept apart from the approximately 670-subject first cohort. The chain links TRBV5-4 with TRBJ2-7, with the D gene uncertain. The TCR sequence derives from a woman under 40 in good health and CMV-seronegative. Sequencing used PBMCs. The CDR3 amino acid sequence is: CASSLGQSGYEQYF. The DNA is as follows: TGTGCCAGCAGCTTGGGGCAGTCTGGCTACGAGCAGTACTTC. The full variable domain, completed from the reference TRBV5-4 and TRBJ2-7 proteins outside the CDR3, reads ETGVTQSPTHLIKTRGQQVTLRCSSQSGHNTVSWYQQALGQGPQFIFQYYREEENGRGNFPPRFSGLQFPNYSSELNVNALELDDSALYLCASSLGQSGYEQYFGPGTRLTVT.